This T cell receptor (beta chain) was identified in a study of cytomegalovirus exposure and HLA in healthy donors. The study sampled nominally healthy donors, though unrecorded immune exposures were likely. The CDR3 has 15 amino acids. V was clipped by 5 bases and J by 11 bases; unmatched bases: 10. Germline assignment: CDR1 SSHAT and CDR2 FNYEAQ (reference sequence). A word on this clone: The antigen is undetermined.

Primers: 60 Vbeta forward and 13 Jbeta reverse. The protocol was immunoSEQ multiplex PCR, while the TCRdb copy is restricted to in-frame clones and leaves out a portion. The table lists 130,000 or so clones. Whole-study findings and limits: With high specificity and sensitivity, the classifier reportedly diagnosed cytomegalovirus status. Common viral pathogens (according to a later analysis) appeared linked to several of the most significant clusters. An analysis was carried out at a later point. It showed that HLA-associated TCR beta chains were more clonally expanded than equally common non-associated chains.

This chain joins TRBV7-7 and TRBJ1-4, with 11 bases identical to TRBD1. This sequence originates from a woman younger than 30 in good health and CMV-seronegative. Source material: PBMCs. DNA of the CDR3: TGTGCCAGCAGCGAAGTTCTAGGACAGGGGGCGAAACTGTTTTTT. This gives the protein CASSEVLGQGAKLFF.